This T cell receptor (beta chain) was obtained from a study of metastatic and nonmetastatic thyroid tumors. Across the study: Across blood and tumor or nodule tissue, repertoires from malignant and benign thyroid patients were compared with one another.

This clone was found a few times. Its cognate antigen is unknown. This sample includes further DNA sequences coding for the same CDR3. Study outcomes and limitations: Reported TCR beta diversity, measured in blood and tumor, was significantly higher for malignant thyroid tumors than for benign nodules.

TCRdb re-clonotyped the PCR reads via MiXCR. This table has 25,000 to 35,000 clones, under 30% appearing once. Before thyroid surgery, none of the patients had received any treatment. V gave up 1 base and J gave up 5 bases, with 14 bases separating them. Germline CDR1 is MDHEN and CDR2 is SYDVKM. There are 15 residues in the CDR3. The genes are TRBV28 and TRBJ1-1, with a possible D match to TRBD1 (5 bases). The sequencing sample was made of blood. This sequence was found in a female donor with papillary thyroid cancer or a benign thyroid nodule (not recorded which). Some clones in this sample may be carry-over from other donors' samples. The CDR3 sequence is CASSLYPAGMTEAFF. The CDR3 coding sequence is TGTGCCAGCAGTTTATATCCGGCAGGGATGACTGAAGCTTTCTTT.